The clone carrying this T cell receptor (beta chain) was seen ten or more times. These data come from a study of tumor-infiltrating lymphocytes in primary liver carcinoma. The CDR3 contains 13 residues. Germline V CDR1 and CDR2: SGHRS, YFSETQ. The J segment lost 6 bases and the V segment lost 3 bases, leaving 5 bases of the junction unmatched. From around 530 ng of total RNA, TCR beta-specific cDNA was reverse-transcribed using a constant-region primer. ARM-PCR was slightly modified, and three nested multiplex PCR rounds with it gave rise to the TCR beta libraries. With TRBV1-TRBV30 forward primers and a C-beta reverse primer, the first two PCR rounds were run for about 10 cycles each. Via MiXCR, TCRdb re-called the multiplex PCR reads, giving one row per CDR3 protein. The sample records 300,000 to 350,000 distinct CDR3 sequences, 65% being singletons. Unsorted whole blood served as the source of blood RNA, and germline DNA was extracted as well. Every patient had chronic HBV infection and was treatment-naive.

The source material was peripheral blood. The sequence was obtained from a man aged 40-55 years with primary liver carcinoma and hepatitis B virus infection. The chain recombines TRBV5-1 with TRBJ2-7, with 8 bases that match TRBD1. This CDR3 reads CASSSTGDREQYF. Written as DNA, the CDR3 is TGCGCCAGCAGCTCGACAGGGGATCGCGAGCAGTACTTC.